Following are 21 T cell receptor beta chains from one sample sequenced in a study of T cells in Graves' hyperthyroidism and ophthalmopathy. What was amplified from RNA transcripts were TCR beta CDR3 regions. A first-round RT-PCR of the TCR CDR3 used the HTBI primer set. TCRdb independently ran MiXCR on the multiplex PCR reads; one entry per CDR3 protein. The table includes 300,000 to 500,000 distinct CDR3 sequences, roughly an eighth detected once. Sequencing was done on a sample of blood. These receptors were collected from a man in his fifties with Graves' ophthalmopathy.

This clonotype has at least ten counts. The chain employs TRBV20-1 and TRBJ2-1; D perhaps matches TRBD2 (6 bases). CDR3 size: 16 residues. The V and J ends lost 2 bases and 0 bases respectively, with 14 bases between them. CDR1 and CDR2 (germline): DFQATT, SNEGSKA (reference sequence). This CDR3 reads CSARLLAASSYNEQFF. CDR3 nucleotides: TGCAGTGCTAGACTATTAGCGGCTAGCTCCTACAATGAGCAGTTCTTC.

This clonotype was picked up a small number of times. The J gene is TRBJ2-1, the V gene TRBV19; unclear D gene. Germline V lookup: CDR1 LNHDA, CDR2 SQIVND (reference sequence). The V end lost 4 bases, the J end lost 12 bases, and 22 bases lay between the germline ends. This CDR3 comprises 15 residues. The CDR3 spells CASSTPRRGPAPQFF. The CDR3 coding sequence is TGTGCCAGTAGTACCCCCCGTCGTGGGCCAGCCCCGCAGTTCTTC.

The chain links TRBV27 to TRBJ2-7; 11 bases align to TRBD2. V lost 6 bases and J lost 2; bases outside the gene matches: 6. Germline V gene sequence: CDR1 MNHEY, CDR2 SMNVEV (reference sequence). CDR3 size: 15 residues. The CDR3 loop is CASRYLAGGPYEQYF. The CDR3 nucleotides read TGTGCCAGCAGATACTTAGCGGGAGGGCCCTACGAGCAGTACTTC.

This chain joins TRBV27 and TRBJ1-2; D is undetermined. V shed 5 bases and J shed 8 bases, with 12 bases lying between them. In germline, CDR1 is MNHEY, CDR2 SMNVEV (reference sequence). The CDR3 length is 12 residues. The CDR3 spells CASSPSVGGYTF. The CDR3 DNA reads as TGTGCCAGCAGTCCTAGCGTGGGCGGCTACACCTTC.

This clonotype was recorded at least ten times. The chain combines TRBV7-3 with TRBJ2-1, with 11 positions matching TRBD2. Germline-derived CDR1 and CDR2 are SGHTA and FQGTGA. The V gene end was trimmed by 3 bases and the J gene end by 9 bases; junction bases not matched to a gene: 7. The CDR3 has 15 amino acids. CDR3 DNA sequence: TGTGCCAGCAGCTTGTCACTAGCGGGAGTGGTTGAGCAGTTCTTC. Translated: CASSLSLAGVVEQFF.

Ten or more counts support this clonotype. The rearrangement uses TRBV30 and TRBJ2-7, with D perhaps TRBD1 (6 bases). Deletions cut 1 base from V and 4 bases from J, with 8 bases between. The CDR3 contains 12 residues. CDR1 and CDR2 (germline): GTSNPN, SVGIG (reference sequence). CDR3 nucleotides: TGTGCCTGGAGTGCGGACAGATACGAGCAGTACTTC. Translating gives CAWSADRYEQYF.

As regards this clonotype: A much more abundant neighbour one base away suggests this may be a read error. V usage is TRBV7-2 and J usage is TRBJ2-1; TRBD1 or TRBD2 may be the D gene (5 bases each). CDR3 length equals 14 residues. Germline V gives CDR1 SGHTA, CDR2 FQGNSA. CDR3 sequence: CASSLRGAYSEQFF. As DNA, the CDR3 is TGTGCCAGCAGCTTGCGAGGGGCCTACAGTGAGCAGTTCTTC. The whole variable domain, filled in from reference TRBV7-2 and TRBJ2-1, reads GAGVSQSPSNKVTEKGKDVELRCDPISGHTALYWYRQSLGQGLEFLIYFQGNSAPDKSGLPSDRFSAERTGGSVSTLTIQRTQQEDSAVYLCASSLRGAYSEQFFGPGTRLTVL.

This clonotype was counted at least ten times. The chain couples TRBV30 to TRBJ1-5; tentative D call: TRBD1 (6 bases). The CDR3 loop spans 17 amino acids. The germline V and J ends were trimmed by 0 bases and 0 bases, with 15 bases remaining between them. The germline V gene encodes CDR1 GTSNPN and CDR2 SVGIG (reference sequence). CDR3 DNA sequence: TGTGCCTGGAGTGTAAGTCGGACAGAAAATAGCAATCAGCCCCAGCATTTT. It is translated as CAWSVSRTENSNQPQHF.

This clonotype was counted many times. The V gene is TRBV11-2, the J gene TRBJ2-7, with 9 bases aligning to TRBD1. Losses at the gene ends were 5 bases for V and 5 bases for J; bases not matched to a gene: 7. Per the germline V gene, CDR1 is SGHAT and CDR2 is FQNNGV. The CDR3 consists of 14 residues. For the CDR3, the DNA is TGTGCCAGCAGCCTATACAGGGGGCTCAACGAGCAGTACTTC. It yields the protein CASSLYRGLNEQYF.

This clonotype was seen a few times. The chain has TRBV4-2 and TRBJ2-7; 7 nucleotides align to TRBD2. Germline-derived CDR1 and CDR2 are LGHNA and YNFKEQ. The CDR3 sequence is 16 residues long. V shed 0 bases and J 4 bases; nucleotides not matched to a gene: 9. The CDR3 sequence is CASSQEGGGSRYEQYF. DNA of the CDR3: TGTGCCAGCAGCCAAGAGGGGGGGGGATCAAGGTACGAGCAGTACTTC.

Ten or more counts support this clonotype. The V and J genes are TRBV24-1 and TRBJ2-7; no clear D. V shed 3 bases and J shed 5 bases, with 4 bases lying between them. Germline V gene sequence: CDR1 KGHDR, CDR2 SFDVKD. This CDR3 region has 11 residues. The CDR3 loop is CATSDGDEQYF. The CDR3 DNA follows: TGTGCCACCAGTGATGGGGACGAGCAGTACTTC.

The CDR3 DNA follows: TGTGCCAGCGGTACTCCAGGACTAGCGGGACGGGAGACCCAGTACTTC. Translating gives CASGTPGLAGRETQYF. The chain has TRBV7-9 and TRBJ2-5, with 12 bases aligning to TRBD2. The CDR3 extends over 16 amino acids. The V and J ends lost 8 bases and 5 bases, in that order; junction bases with no gene match: 12. The V gene's germline CDR1 is SEHNR and CDR2 FQNEAQ (reference sequence). The full variable domain, its missing parts supplied by reference TRBV7-9 and TRBJ2-5, is DTGVSQNPRHKITKRGQNVTFRCDPISEHNRLYWYRQTLGQGPEFLTYFQNEAQLEKSRLLSDRFSAERPKGSFSTLEIQRTEQGDSAMYLCASGTPGLAGRETQYFGPGTRLLVL.

Note on this clonotype: No conserved phenylalanine or tryptophan ends this CDR3, so it is likely a read error. V usage is TRBV7-6 and J usage is TRBJ2-5; D assignment may be TRBD1 or TRBD2 (5 bases each). The V end lost 6 bases, the J end lost 2 bases, and 19 bases lay between the germline ends. The CDR3 loop spans 16 amino acids. Germline CDR1 reads SGHVS; CDR2 reads FNYEAQ. In DNA, the CDR3 is TGTGCCAGCAGGGAACTGAGCCGGGACGGACAAGAGACCCAGTACCTC. It translates to CASRELSRDGQETQYL.

At least ten counts were recorded for this clonotype. V and J are TRBV20-1 and TRBJ2-3, with TRBD1 identical over 12 bases. V shed 6 bases and J 5 bases; nucleotides not matched to a gene: 18. The CDR3 loop spans 18 amino acids. Germline V gives CDR1 DFQATT, CDR2 SNEGSKA (reference sequence). The CDR3 coding sequence is TGCAGTGCGCCACCTCTGGTGGGACAGGGGGCCCCACAAGATACGCAGTATTTT. It specifies CSAPPLVGQGAPQDTQYF.

This clonotype showed up many times. The V call is TRBV7-9, the J call TRBJ2-5; a possible D gene is TRBD1 (6 bases). V lost 3 bases and J lost 5, with 10 bases in between. CDR3 length: 13 amino acids. Looked up from germline, CDR1 is SEHNR and CDR2 is FQNEAQ (reference sequence). CDR3 amino acids: CASSFGQRETQYF. CDR3 DNA: TGTGCCAGCAGCTTCGGACAGAGGGAGACCCAGTACTTC.

This clonotype has just one count. The chain carries TRBV12-3 or TRBV12-4 and TRBJ2-7; TRBD1 is a possible D gene (6 bases). V lost 6 bases to trimming and J lost 3 bases, with 9 bases between them. The CDR3 consists of 12 residues. CDR3 sequence: CASRRQVYEQYF. The CDR3 DNA follows: TGTGCCAGCAGAAGACAGGTCTACGAGCAGTACTTC.

This clonotype appeared many times. V is TRBV13 and J is TRBJ2-3; no clear D gene. Between the trimmed V and J ends, which lost 0 bases and 5 bases, there was a span of 9 bases. The CDR3 is 14 amino acids. CDR1 and CDR2 from the germline V gene are PRHDT and FYEKMQ (reference sequence). The CDR3 coding sequence is TGTGCCAGCAGCTTAGGCCATCTTCTAGATACGCAGTATTTT. Encoded protein: CASSLGHLLDTQYF.

The V gene is TRBV10-3, the J gene TRBJ2-3, with TRBD1 identical over 9 bases. Germline loops: CDR1 ENHRY, CDR2 SYGVKD. The CDR3 length is 15 residues. Losses at the gene ends were 2 bases for V and 4 bases for J; bases not matched to a gene: 4. In nucleotides, the CDR3 is TGTGCCATCAGTGAGCCGGGACAGGGTTCAGATACGCAGTATTTT. It yields the protein CAISEPGQGSDTQYF.

The J gene is TRBJ1-1, the V gene TRBV30; D is unresolved. The CDR3 spans 12 residues. CDR1 is GTSNPN and CDR2 is SVGIG in the germline V gene (reference sequence). V dropped 4 bases and J dropped 3 bases, with 9 bases sitting between them. The CDR3 is CAWTNWDTEAFF. The CDR3 DNA reads as TGTGCCTGGACAAACTGGGACACTGAAGCTTTCTTT.

This clonotype was observed many times. V gene TRBV3-1 combines with J gene TRBJ2-2; D gene ambiguous. From germline, CDR1 is LGHDT and CDR2 YNNKEL (reference sequence). V lost 6 bases and J lost 2, with 10 bases in between. This CDR3 has 14 residues. CDR3 loop: CASRPTGNTGELFF. CDR3 nucleotides: TGTGCCAGCAGGCCAACCGGTAACACCGGGGAGCTGTTTTTT.

Many counts were recorded for this clonotype. The chain carries TRBV28 and TRBJ2-7, with D perhaps matching TRBD2 (5 bases). CDR1 MDHEN and CDR2 SYDVKM come from the germline V gene. The V end was cut by 5 bases, the J end by 5 bases, with 19 bases between. This CDR3 has 15 amino acids. The CDR3 DNA reads TGTGCCAGCAGTCCCGGATGGGGAGAGTCCCACGAGCAGTACTTC. Encoded protein: CASSPGWGESHEQYF.